This T cell receptor (beta chain) stems from a study of monozygotic twins with inflammatory bowel disease. Template switching introduced UMIs that contain a 6-nucleotide sample barcode. TCRdb re-analyzed the 5' RACE reads; it lists each CDR3 protein once, without DNA. Its clone listing holds about 350,000 distinct CDR3 sequences. The sequence came from a human donor with ulcerative colitis or Crohn's disease, or a healthy co-twin of an affected twin (not recorded which). The specimen was blood.

CDR3 sequence reads: CASSFSPGFNSPLHF. The V and J genes are TRBV12-3 or TRBV12-4 and TRBJ1-6. This CDR3 is built from 15 residues.